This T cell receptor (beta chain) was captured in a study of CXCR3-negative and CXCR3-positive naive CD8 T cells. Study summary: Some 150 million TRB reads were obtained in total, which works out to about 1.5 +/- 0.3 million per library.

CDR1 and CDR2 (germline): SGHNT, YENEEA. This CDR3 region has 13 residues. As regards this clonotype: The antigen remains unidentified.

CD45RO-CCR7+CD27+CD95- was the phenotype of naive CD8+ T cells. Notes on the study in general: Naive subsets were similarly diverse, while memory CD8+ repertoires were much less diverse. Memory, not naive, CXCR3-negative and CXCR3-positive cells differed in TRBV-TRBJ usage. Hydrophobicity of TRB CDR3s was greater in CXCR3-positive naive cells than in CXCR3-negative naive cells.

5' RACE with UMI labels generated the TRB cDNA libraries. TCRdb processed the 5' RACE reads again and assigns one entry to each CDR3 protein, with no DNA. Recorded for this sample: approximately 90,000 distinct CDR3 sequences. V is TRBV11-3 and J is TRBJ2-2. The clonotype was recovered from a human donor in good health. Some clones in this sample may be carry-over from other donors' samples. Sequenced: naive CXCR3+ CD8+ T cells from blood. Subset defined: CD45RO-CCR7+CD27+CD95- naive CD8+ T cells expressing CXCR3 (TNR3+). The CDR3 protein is CASSLDPAGELFF.